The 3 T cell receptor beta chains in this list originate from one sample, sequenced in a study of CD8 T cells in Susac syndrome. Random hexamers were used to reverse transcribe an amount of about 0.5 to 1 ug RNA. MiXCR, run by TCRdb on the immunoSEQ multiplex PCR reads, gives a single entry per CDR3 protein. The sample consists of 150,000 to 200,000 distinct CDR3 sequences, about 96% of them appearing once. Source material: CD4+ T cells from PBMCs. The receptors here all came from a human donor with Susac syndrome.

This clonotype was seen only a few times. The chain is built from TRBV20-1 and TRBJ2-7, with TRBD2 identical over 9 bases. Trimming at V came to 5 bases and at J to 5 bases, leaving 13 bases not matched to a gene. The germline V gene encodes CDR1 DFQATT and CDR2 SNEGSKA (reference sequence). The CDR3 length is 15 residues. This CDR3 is CSARPLREREDEQYF. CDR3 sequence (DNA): TGCAGTGCTCGCCCGCTGCGGGAGCGGGAGGACGAGCAGTACTTC.

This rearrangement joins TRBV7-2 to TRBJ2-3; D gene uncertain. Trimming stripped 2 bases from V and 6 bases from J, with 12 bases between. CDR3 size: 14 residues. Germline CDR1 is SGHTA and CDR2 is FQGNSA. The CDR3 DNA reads TGTGCCAGCAGCTTAATAGGCCCGAGTGATACGCAGTATTTT. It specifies CASSLIGPSDTQYF.

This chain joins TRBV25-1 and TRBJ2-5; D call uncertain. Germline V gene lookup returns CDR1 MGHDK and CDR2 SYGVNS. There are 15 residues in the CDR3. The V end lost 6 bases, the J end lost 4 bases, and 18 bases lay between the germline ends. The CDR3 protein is CASSLADGRSETQYF. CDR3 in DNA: TGTGCCAGCAGCCTCGCCGACGGGCGGTCAGAGACCCAGTACTTC.